This entry is about one TCR beta chain. These data are taken from a study of tumor-infiltrating lymphocytes in primary liver carcinoma. The template, roughly 550 ng total RNA, yielded TCR beta cDNA made with a constant-region primer. Three rounds of nested multiplex PCR with slightly modified ARM-PCR produced TCR beta libraries. One entry per CDR3 protein, called by TCRdb with MiXCR from the multiplex PCR reads. The sample holds about 320,000 distinct CDR3 sequences, more than 55% seen once. Unsorted whole blood yielded the blood RNA, and germline DNA was also extracted. Sequencing was performed on peripheral blood. The TCR was taken from a woman in her 30s with primary liver carcinoma and hepatitis B virus infection.

CDR3 protein: CASMLADVYNEQFF. DNA of the CDR3: TGTGCCAGCATGCTAGCTGACGTATACAATGAGCAGTTCTTC. V usage is TRBV6-5 and J usage is TRBJ2-1, with D possibly matching TRBD2 (5 bases). The CDR3 has 14 amino acids. V shed 7 bases and J shed 4 bases, with 14 bases lying between them. CDR1 MNHEY and CDR2 SVGAGI come from the germline V gene.